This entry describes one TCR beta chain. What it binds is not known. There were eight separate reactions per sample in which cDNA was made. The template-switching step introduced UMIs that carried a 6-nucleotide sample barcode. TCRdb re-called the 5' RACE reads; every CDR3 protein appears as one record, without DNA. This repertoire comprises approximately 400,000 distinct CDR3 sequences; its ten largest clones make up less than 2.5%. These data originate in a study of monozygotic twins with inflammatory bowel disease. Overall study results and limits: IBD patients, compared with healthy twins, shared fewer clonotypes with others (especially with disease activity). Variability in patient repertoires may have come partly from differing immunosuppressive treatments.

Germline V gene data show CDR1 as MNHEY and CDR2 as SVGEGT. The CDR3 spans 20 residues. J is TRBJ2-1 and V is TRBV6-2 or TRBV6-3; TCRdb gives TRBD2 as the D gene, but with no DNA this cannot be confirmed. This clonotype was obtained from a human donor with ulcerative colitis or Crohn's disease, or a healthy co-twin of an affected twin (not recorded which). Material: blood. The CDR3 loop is CASSFYALAVLRGEHNEQFF.